The 21 T cell receptor beta chains below come from one sample, sequenced in a study of T cell repertoires in cytomegalovirus infection (dated by TCRdb to between 2017 and 2020). Sequenced using an Illumina HiSeq 1500. In-frame beta chains were kept once TCRdb had trimmed the public reads at Q25 with fastp and called clones with MiXCR. Each record represents a unique CDR3 protein, reported with the most common genes and DNA among its rows. For this sample there are 450,000 to 550,000 distinct CDR3 sequences; about 15% appear just once. Under 30% of the sample is taken by the ten largest. Material: CD8+ T cells from PBMCs. The receptors here all came from a human donor in good health (CMV status not recorded). Some clones in this sample may be carry-over from other donors' samples.

This clonotype was seen repeatedly, ten times or more. The chain employs TRBV6-1 and TRBJ2-1, with 8 positions matching TRBD1. The CDR3 is made up of 15 amino acids. Per germline, CDR1 MNHNS and CDR2 SASEGT. V was clipped by 2 bases and J by 9 bases; unmatched bases: 9. CDR3 region: CASSEPPTGEVEQFF. As DNA, the CDR3 is TGTGCCAGCAGTGAACCCCCGACAGGGGAAGTTGAGCAGTTCTTC.

The table lists this clonotype with many counts. J is TRBJ2-1 and V is TRBV6-1; 9 bases map to TRBD2. Germline V lookup: CDR1 MNHNS, CDR2 SASEGT. Trimming at V came to 6 bases and at J to 7 bases, leaving 10 bases not matched to a gene. This CDR3 is 15 amino acids long. CDR3 region: CASRAGLASLNEQFF. The CDR3 DNA sequence: TGTGCCAGCAGGGCGGGACTAGCCTCTTTGAATGAGCAGTTCTTC.

This sequence joins TRBV7-9 and TRBJ2-1; D may be TRBD1 or TRBD2 (5 bases each). The germline CDR1 and CDR2 sequences are SEHNR and FQNEAQ (reference sequence). Trimming pared 5 bases from V and 11 bases from J, leaving 13 bases between. CDR3 size: 12 residues. Here the CDR3 DNA reads TGTGCCAGCAGCCCCCTGGGGGTGAAGCAGTTCTTC. Translating gives CASSPLGVKQFF.

Many counts were recorded for this clonotype. The chain links TRBV10-3 to TRBJ2-1; no reliable D call. V gave up 2 bases and J gave up 9 bases, with 11 bases separating them. The CDR3 is 13 residues long. Per the germline V gene, CDR1 is ENHRY and CDR2 is SYGVKD. The CDR3 sequence is CAISEASFAEQFF. CDR3 nucleotides: TGTGCCATCAGTGAGGCCTCGTTCGCTGAGCAGTTCTTC.

The chain couples TRBV6-6 to TRBJ2-1, with 8 bases fitting TRBD1. CDR1 MNHNY and CDR2 SVGAGI come from the germline V gene (reference sequence). Germline trimming cut 5 bases from V and 6 bases from J; bases unmatched to any gene: 12. CDR3 length equals 16 residues. The CDR3 loop is CASSTSETGAFNEQFF. CDR3 nucleotides: TGTGCCAGCAGTACCTCAGAGACAGGGGCTTTCAATGAGCAGTTCTTC.

To note about this clonotype: This clone may be a read error of a much larger clone one base away. The J gene is TRBJ1-4, the V gene TRBV28; no clear D. CDR1 and CDR2 from the germline V gene are MDHEN and SYDVKM. The CDR3 runs to 14 residues. The DNA of the CDR3 is TGTGCCCGCAGTTTAATAAGGGAGGACGAAAAACTGTTTTTT. It yields the protein CARSLIREDEKLFF. Using reference TRBV28 and TRBJ1-4 for the parts outside the CDR3, the full variable domain is DVKVTQSSRYLVKRTGEKVFLECVQDMDHENMFWYRQDPGLGLRLIYFSYDVKMKEKGDIPEGYSVSREKKERFSLILESASTNQTSMYLCARSLIREDEKLFFGSGTQLSVL.

This clonotype occurred a few times. The chain recombines TRBV20-1 with TRBJ1-1; D ambiguous. Trimming removed 0 bases from V and 8 bases from J, with 13 bases in between. CDR3 size: 13 residues. Germline V lookup: CDR1 DFQATT, CDR2 SNEGSKA (reference sequence). The DNA of the CDR3 is TGCAGTGCTAGAGATCTAAAGATCGTCGAAGCTTTCTTT. It specifies CSARDLKIVEAFF.

The gene calls are TRBV4-1 and TRBJ2-1; TRBD2 matches at 10 bases. The germline V gene encodes CDR1 MGHRA and CDR2 YSYEKL. The CDR3 runs 18 residues. J gave up 2 bases and V 3 bases, and 10 bases lay outside the gene matches. This chain's CDR3 is CASSQREGTSGTYNEQFF. CDR3 in DNA: TGCGCCAGCAGCCAGAGGGAGGGAACTAGCGGGACCTACAATGAGCAGTTCTTC.

This clonotype was seen ten or more times. The CDR3 region is CASSPDPGRAKNIQYF. The CDR3 bases are TGTGCCAGCAGTCCTGACCCGGGGCGGGCCAAAAACATTCAGTACTTC. The J gene is TRBJ2-4, the V gene TRBV2; D is perhaps TRBD1 or TRBD2 (5 bases each). CDR3 length: 16 amino acids. In germline, CDR1 is SNHLY, CDR2 FYNNEI. Trimming stripped 5 bases from V and 1 base from J, with 15 bases between.

At least ten counts were recorded for this clonotype. CDR3 sequence reads: CASSAKTGGGRYNEQFF. CDR3 bases: TGTGCCAGCAGCGCAAAGACAGGGGGCGGGAGGTACAATGAGCAGTTCTTC. The chain carries TRBV7-6 and TRBJ2-1; the match to TRBD1 covers 10 bases. J was trimmed by 4 bases and V by 5 bases; bases with no gene match: 11. Per germline, CDR1 SGHVS and CDR2 FNYEAQ. The CDR3 covers 17 residues.

Written as DNA, the CDR3 is TGTGCCAGCAGACAACGGGGTGTCTATGGCTACACCTTC. Protein: CASRQRGVYGYTF. This chain links TRBV6-8 with TRBJ1-2; unclear D gene. The CDR3 has 13 residues. The ends were cut back, 6 bases at V and 4 bases at J, with 12 bases in the middle. CDR1 and CDR2 from the germline V gene are MNHGY and SAAAGT.

Comment on this clonotype: This may be a read error: a much more frequent sequence differs by one nucleotide. The CDR3 sequence is CAGSSQDGYGYTF. CDR3 in DNA: TGTGCCGGCAGCTCGCAGGATGGCTATGGCTACACCTTC. The chain is built from TRBV11-2 and TRBJ1-2; D unclear. The CDR3 is made up of 13 amino acids. Germline V gives CDR1 SGHAT, CDR2 FQNNGV.

This clonotype came up many times. The chain's CDR3 is CASSSTGPGELFF. In DNA form, the CDR3 reads TGTGCCAGCAGCTCGACGGGTCCCGGGGAGCTGTTTTTT. V is TRBV7-3 and J is TRBJ2-2; no reliable D call. Trimming shortened V by 4 bases and J by 6 bases, and 9 bases separated the two germline ends. Germline lookup yields CDR1 SGHTA and CDR2 FQGTGA. The CDR3 spans 13 residues.

This sequence joins TRBV12-3 or TRBV12-4 and TRBJ2-3; possibly TRBD2 for D (6 bases). The germline V and J ends were trimmed by 3 bases and 5 bases, with 12 bases remaining between them. The CDR3 runs 14 residues. The DNA for the CDR3 is TGTGCCAGCAGTTTGGGACTTTTCATAGATACGCAGTATTTT. It encodes CASSLGLFIDTQYF.

As concerns this clonotype: This may stem from a read error, because a much larger clone lies one nucleotide away. The V gene is TRBV5-5, the J gene TRBJ1-2, with TRBD1 matching over 9 bases. CDR1 is SGHKS and CDR2 is YYEKEE in the germline V gene (reference sequence). V dropped 6 bases and J dropped 3; count of bases not matched to a gene: 9. The CDR3 totals 15 residues. Written as DNA, the CDR3 is TGTGCCAGCAACCCTGCGACAGGGGGGGACTATGGCTACACCTTC. Its translation is CASNPATGGDYGYTF. The variable domain in full, with the rest retrieved from reference TRBV5-5 and TRBJ1-2, is DAGVTQSPTHLIKTRGQQVTLRCSPISGHKSVSWYQQVLGQGPQFIFQYYEKEERGRGNFPDRFSARQFPNYSSELNVNALLLGDSALYLCASNPATGGDYGYTFGSGTRLTVV.

There are many counts of this clonotype. The rearrangement uses TRBV20-1 and TRBJ1-1, with D possibly TRBD1 on 6 matching bases. CDR3 length: 15 amino acids. Germline lookup yields CDR1 DFQATT and CDR2 SNEGSKA (reference sequence). CDR3 bases: TGCAGATTAACAGGGAGCGGTTTAAGGAACACTGAAGCTTTCTTT. Its translation is CRLTGSGLRNTEAFF.

This clonotype was seen only a few times. The chain couples TRBV6-4 to TRBJ2-3, with 8 bases fitting TRBD2. The V gene's germline CDR1 is MRHNA and CDR2 SNTAGT. J gave up 4 bases and V 0 bases, and 3 bases lay outside the gene matches. CDR3 length: 15 amino acids. CDR3 nucleotides: TGTGCCAGCAGTGACTCAATCGGGAGGGCAGATACGCAGTATTTT. Translating gives CASSDSIGRADTQYF.

This clonotype was detected only a few times. The chain employs TRBV9 and TRBJ1-3; unclear D gene. Germline loops: CDR1 SGDLS, CDR2 YYNGEE. The CDR3 contains 12 residues. The V and J ends lost 6 bases and 5 bases respectively, with 9 bases between them. This chain's CDR3 is CASKSGRNTIYF. CDR3 sequence (DNA): TGTGCCAGCAAATCGGGGAGAAACACCATATATTTT.

This clonotype was picked up a small number of times. V is TRBV9 and J is TRBJ2-6, with D perhaps TRBD1 (6 bases). CDR3 length: 17 amino acids. Trimming took 3 bases from V and 3 from J, leaving 16 bases between them. Looked up from germline, CDR1 is SGDLS and CDR2 is YYNGEE. In nucleotides, the CDR3 is TGTGCCAGCAGCGGGCACCGGGACACTCTTGGGGCCAACGTCCTGACTTTC. Amino acid sequence: CASSGHRDTLGANVLTF.

This clonotype has only a few counts. The gene calls are TRBV28 and TRBJ2-5; TRBD1 matches 9 bases. J lost 3 bases, V lost 6 bases, and 5 bases had no gene match. The length of the CDR3 is 14 residues. The germline CDR1 and CDR2 sequences are MDHEN and SYDVKM. CDR3 sequence reads: CASRPGQGEETQYF. CDR3 sequence (DNA): TGTGCCAGCAGGCCGGGACAGGGTGAAGAGACCCAGTACTTC. The full variable domain, in which reference TRBV28 and TRBJ2-5 provide the parts outside the CDR3, is DVKVTQSSRYLVKRTGEKVFLECVQDMDHENMFWYRQDPGLGLRLIYFSYDVKMKEKGDIPEGYSVSREKKERFSLILESASTNQTSMYLCASRPGQGEETQYFGPGTRLLVL.

As regards this clonotype: This may come from a read error, since a much larger clone is one base off. V gene TRBV7-9 combines with J gene TRBJ2-1; D is uncertain. Germline assignment: CDR1 SEHNR and CDR2 FQNEAQ (reference sequence). The length of the CDR3 is 13 residues. Trimming cost V 4 bases and J 7 bases, with 11 bases left between them. The CDR3 region has the DNA TGTGCCAGCAGCTATCCGGGTCAAAATGAGCAGTTCTTC. It specifies CASSYPGQNEQFF.